This T cell receptor beta chain derives from a study of T cell repertoires in cytomegalovirus infection. Whole-study results and caveats: Dominant in the ex vivo response were TCR beta clonotypes restricted by HLA-C and specific for CMV.

TCRdb recomputed calls from the reads with MiXCR, one row per CDR3 protein. Counted here are some 280,000 distinct CDR3 sequences, approximately 14% occurring once; the ten biggest clones make up 8.5% to 10%. In its sample, this clonotype was seen many times. What it recognizes is unknown. The germline CDR1 and CDR2 sequences are SEHNR and FQNEAQ (reference sequence). The CDR3 runs 14 residues. The V end was cut by 10 bases, the J end by 5 bases, with 18 bases between. The sequencing input was PBMCs. The TCR sequence derives from a human donor in good health (CMV status not recorded). Some clones in this sample may be carry-over from other donors' samples. The chain employs TRBV7-9 and TRBJ2-1; D is perhaps TRBD1 (5 bases). CDR3: CATLPRVGNNEQFF. The CDR3 DNA sequence: TGTGCCACCCTCCCCAGGGTAGGAAACAATGAGCAGTTCTTC.